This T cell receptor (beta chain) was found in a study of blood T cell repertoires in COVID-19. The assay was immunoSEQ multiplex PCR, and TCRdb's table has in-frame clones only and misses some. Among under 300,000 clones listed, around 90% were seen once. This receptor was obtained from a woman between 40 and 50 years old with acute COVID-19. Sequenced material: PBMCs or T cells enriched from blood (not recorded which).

The CDR3 bases are TGTGCCAGCAGCCCGGGGACTAGGCACACCGGGGAGCTGTTTTTT. Amino acid sequence: CASSPGTRHTGELFF. V gene TRBV7-3 combines with J gene TRBJ2-2, with 8 bases aligning to TRBD2. CDR3 length: 15 amino acids. The junction had 5 bases not matched to a gene; V was cut back by 5 bases and J by 3 bases. The V gene's germline CDR1 is SGHTA and CDR2 FQGTGA. The entire variable domain, with the rest obtained from reference TRBV7-3 and TRBJ2-2, is as follows: GAGVSQTPSNKVTEKGKYVELRCDPISGHTALYWYRQSLGQGPEFLIYFQGTGAADDSGLPNDRFFAVRPEGSVSTLKIQRTERGDSAVYLCASSPGTRHTGELFFGEGSRLTVL.